This TCR beta chain emerged from a study of blood T cell repertoires in COVID-19. Study-level background: Symptom resolution, clearance, or two negative PCRs marked donors in Cohort 3 as recovered.

Participants' own reports of clinical history determined their cohort assignment. Germline V lookup: CDR1 LNHDA, CDR2 SQIVND (reference sequence). With 3 bases removed from V and 8 bases from J, the gap between germline ends came to 7 bases. The CDR3 is made up of 12 amino acids. The authors' processing: Researchers report that nucleated cell counts were estimated from reference gene primer amplification. The data were produced by immunoSEQ multiplex PCR, yet TCRdb's version contains in-frame clones alone and is incomplete. V, J and clone size are taken as reported in that table, and D and trimming were inferred from the DNA itself. This sample has about 150,000 clones; 70% to 80% occur once, and the top ten carry around 20%.

The receptor comes from a woman aged 70-85 years in a cohort exposed to, infected with or recovered from COVID-19 (not recorded which). Sequenced input: PBMCs or T cells enriched from blood (not recorded which). The chain combines TRBV19 with TRBJ1-4; D is ambiguous. CDR3 DNA: TGTGCCAGTAGTATTGAGGGAGAAAAACTGTTTTTT. This encodes CASSIEGEKLFF.